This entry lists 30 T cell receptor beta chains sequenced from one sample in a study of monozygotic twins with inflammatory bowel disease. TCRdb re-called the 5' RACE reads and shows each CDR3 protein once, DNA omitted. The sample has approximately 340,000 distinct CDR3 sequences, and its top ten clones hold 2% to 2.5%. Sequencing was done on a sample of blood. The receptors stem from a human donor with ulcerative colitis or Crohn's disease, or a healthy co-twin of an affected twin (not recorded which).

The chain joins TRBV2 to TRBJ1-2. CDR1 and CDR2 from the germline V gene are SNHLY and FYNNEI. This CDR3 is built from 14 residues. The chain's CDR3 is CASMGPTGANGYTF.

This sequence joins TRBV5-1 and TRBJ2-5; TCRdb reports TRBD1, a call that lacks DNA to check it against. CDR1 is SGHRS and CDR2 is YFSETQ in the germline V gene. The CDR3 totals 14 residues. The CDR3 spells CASSPGTQQETQYF.

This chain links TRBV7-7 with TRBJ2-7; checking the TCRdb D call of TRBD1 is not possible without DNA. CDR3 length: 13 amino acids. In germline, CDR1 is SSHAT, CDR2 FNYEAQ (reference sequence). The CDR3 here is CASRQDRPYEQYF.

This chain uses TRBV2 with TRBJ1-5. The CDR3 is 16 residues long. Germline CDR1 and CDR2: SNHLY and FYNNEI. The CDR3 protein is CASRAGLLGSNQPQHF.

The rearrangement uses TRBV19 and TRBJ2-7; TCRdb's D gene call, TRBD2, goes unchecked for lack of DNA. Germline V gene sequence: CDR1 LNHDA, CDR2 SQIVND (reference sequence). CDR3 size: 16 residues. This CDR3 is CASSLIAGFAPYEQYF.

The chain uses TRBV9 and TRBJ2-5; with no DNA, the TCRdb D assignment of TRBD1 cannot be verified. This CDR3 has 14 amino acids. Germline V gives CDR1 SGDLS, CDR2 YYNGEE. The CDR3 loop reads CASSKGHSQETQYF.

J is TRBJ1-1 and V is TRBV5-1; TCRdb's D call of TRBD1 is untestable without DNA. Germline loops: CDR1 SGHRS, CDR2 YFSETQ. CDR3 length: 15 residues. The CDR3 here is CASRPVWGMNTEAFF. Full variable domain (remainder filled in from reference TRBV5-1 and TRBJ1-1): KAGVTQTPRYLIKTRGQQVTLSCSPISGHRSVSWYQQTPGQGLQFLFEYFSETQRNKGNFPGRFSGRQFSNSRSEMNVSTLELGDSALYLCASRPVWGMNTEAFFGQGTRLTVV.

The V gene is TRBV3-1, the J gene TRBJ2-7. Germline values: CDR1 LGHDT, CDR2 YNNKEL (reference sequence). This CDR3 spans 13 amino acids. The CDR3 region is CASSQDRRYEQYF.

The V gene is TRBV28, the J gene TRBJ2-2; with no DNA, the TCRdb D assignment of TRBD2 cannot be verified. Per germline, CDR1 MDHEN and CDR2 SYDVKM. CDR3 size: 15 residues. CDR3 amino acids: CASSLWLADPGELFF. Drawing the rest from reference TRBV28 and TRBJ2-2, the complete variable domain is DVKVTQSSRYLVKRTGEKVFLECVQDMDHENMFWYRQDPGLGLRLIYFSYDVKMKEKGDIPEGYSVSREKKERFSLILESASTNQTSMYLCASSLWLADPGELFFGEGSRLTVL.

This chain's CDR3 is CASSSSGGQYNEQFF. This rearrangement joins TRBV3-1 to TRBJ2-1; TCRdb's D call, TRBD2, is unchecked because there is no DNA. The CDR3 loop spans 15 amino acids. Per the germline V gene, CDR1 is LGHDT and CDR2 is YNNKEL (reference sequence).

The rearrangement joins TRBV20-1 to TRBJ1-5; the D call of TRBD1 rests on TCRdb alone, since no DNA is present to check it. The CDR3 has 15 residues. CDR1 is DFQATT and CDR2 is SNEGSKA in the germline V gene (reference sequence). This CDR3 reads CSARGTGREYQPQHF.

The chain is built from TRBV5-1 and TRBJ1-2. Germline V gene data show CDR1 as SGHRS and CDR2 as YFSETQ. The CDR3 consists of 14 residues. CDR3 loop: CATQRRCYFSGYTF.

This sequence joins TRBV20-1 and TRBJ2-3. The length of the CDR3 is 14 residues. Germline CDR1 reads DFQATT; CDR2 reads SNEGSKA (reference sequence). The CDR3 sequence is CSARDLRLTDTQYF.

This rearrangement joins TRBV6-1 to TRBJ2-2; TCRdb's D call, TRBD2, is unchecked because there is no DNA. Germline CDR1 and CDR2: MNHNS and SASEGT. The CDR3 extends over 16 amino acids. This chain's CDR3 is CASRGSGTGRSGELFF.

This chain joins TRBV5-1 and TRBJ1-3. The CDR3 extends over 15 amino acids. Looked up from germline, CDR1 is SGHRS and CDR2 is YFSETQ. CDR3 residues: CASSFTGSEGNTIYF.

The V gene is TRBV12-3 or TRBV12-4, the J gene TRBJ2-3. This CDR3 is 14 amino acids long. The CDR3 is CASRYQISTDTQYF.

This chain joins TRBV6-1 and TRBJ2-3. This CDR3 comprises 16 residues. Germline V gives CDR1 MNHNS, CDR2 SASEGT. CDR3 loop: CASKVSHLGWIDTQYF.

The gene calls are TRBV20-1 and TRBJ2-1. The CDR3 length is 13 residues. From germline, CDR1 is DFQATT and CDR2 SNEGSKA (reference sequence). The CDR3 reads CSARDQGGNEQFF.

This CDR3 reads CASSLDRDRYGYTF. The chain joins TRBV5-1 to TRBJ1-2; the D call from TCRdb, TRBD1, cannot be confirmed without DNA. Germline V lookup: CDR1 SGHRS, CDR2 YFSETQ. This CDR3 spans 14 amino acids.

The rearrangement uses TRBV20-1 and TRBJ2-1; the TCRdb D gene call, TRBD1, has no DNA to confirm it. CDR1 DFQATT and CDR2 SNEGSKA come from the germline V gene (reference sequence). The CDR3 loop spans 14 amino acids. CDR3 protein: CSARGRGLNNEQFF.

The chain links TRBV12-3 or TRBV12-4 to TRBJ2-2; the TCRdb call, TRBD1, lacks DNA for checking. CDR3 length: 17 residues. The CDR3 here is CASSLAQGTGVNRQLFF.

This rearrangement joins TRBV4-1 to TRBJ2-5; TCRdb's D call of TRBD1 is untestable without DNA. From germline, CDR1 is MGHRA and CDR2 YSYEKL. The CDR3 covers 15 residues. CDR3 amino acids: CASSQGDRGQETQYF.

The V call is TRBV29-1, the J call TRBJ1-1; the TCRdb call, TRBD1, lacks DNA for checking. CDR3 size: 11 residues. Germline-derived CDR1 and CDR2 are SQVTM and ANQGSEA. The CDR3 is CSARGGGEAFF.

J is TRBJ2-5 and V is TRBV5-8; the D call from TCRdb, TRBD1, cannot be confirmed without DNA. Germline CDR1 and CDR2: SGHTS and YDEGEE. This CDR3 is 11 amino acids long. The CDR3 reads CASSTGETQYF.

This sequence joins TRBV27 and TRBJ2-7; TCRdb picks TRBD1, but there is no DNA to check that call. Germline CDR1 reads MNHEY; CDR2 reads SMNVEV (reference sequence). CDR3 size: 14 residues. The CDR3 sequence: CASSFGRFDREQYF.

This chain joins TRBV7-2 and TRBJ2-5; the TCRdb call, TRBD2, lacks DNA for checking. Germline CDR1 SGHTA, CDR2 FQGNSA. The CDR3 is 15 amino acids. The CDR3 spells CASSLTAGGLETQYF.

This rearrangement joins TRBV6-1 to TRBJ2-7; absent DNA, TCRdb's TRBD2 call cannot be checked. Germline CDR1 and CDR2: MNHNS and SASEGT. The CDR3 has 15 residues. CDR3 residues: CASRKLAGASYEQYF.

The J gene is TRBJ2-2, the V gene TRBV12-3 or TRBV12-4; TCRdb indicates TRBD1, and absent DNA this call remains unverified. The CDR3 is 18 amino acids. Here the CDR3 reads CASSYLRGGSLNTGELFF.

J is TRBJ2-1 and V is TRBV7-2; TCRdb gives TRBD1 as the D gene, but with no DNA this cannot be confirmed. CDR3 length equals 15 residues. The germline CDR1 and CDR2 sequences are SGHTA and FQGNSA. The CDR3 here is CASSLGGAGANEQFF.

CDR3 amino acids: CASLLSDRGDTEAFF. The V and J genes are TRBV6-2 or TRBV6-3 and TRBJ1-1; TCRdb proposes TRBD1, but this gene call is untestable without DNA. Germline CDR1 MNHEY, CDR2 SVGEGT. This CDR3 has 15 residues.